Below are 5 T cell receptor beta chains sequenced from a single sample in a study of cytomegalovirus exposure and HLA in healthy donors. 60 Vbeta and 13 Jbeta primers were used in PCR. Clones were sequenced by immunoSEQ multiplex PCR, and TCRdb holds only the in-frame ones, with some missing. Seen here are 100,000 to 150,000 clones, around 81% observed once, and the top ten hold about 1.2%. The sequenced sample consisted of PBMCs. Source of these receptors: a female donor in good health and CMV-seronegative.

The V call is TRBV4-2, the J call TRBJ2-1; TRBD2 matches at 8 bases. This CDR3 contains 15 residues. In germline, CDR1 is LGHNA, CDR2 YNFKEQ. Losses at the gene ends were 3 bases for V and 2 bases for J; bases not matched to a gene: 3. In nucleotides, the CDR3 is TGTGCCAGCAGCCAGGTCGGGGGGGCCTACAATGAGCAGTTCTTC. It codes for CASSQVGGAYNEQFF.

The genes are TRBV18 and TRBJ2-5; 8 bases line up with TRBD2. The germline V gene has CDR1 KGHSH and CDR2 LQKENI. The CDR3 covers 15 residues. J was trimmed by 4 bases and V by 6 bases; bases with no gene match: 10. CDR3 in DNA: TGTGCCAGCTCTCCCGGGACTAGAAGTGGAGAGACCCAGTACTTC. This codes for CASSPGTRSGETQYF.

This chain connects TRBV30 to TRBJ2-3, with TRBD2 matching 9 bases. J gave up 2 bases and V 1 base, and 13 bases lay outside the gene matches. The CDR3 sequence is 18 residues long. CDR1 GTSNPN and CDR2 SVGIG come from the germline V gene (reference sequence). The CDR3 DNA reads TGTGCCTGGAGTGCCCACTGGGGAGCGGGAGGCCTCACAGATACGCAGTATTTT. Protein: CAWSAHWGAGGLTDTQYF.

CDR3 amino acids: CASSFEAGRNTIYF. CDR3 coding DNA: TGTGCCAGCAGCTTCGAGGCAGGGCGGAACACCATATATTTT. The rearrangement links TRBV7-9 to TRBJ1-3; D may be TRBD1 (5 bases). The germline V gene has CDR1 SEHNR and CDR2 FQNEAQ (reference sequence). The V and J ends lost 3 bases and 7 bases respectively, with 13 bases between them. The CDR3 contains 14 residues.

The DNA of the CDR3 is TGTGCCAGCAGCAAAGAGGGACATCCTAGCACAGATACGCAGTATTTT. Its translation: CASSKEGHPSTDTQYF. The rearrangement joins TRBV5-8 to TRBJ2-3, with D tentatively TRBD1 (6 bases). V was clipped by 4 bases and J by 0 bases, with 15 bases between them. Germline assignment: CDR1 SGHTS and CDR2 YDEGEE. CDR3 length: 16 residues.